What follows are 28 T cell receptor beta chains derived from one specimen sequenced in a study of blood T cell repertoires in COVID-19. Profiling relied on immunoSEQ multiplex PCR, and the TCRdb table lists in-frame clones only, not all of them. The sample lists 150,000 to 200,000 clones; 85% were seen once. The sequencing input was peripheral blood. These TCRs come from a human donor with acute or convalescent COVID-19. The donor label of this sample is uncertain.

The genes are TRBV7-2 and TRBJ1-5; TRBD1 matches 9 bases. Trimming at V came to 1 base and at J to 6 bases, leaving 7 bases not matched to a gene. The germline CDR1 and CDR2 sequences are SGHTA and FQGNSA. The CDR3 spans 16 residues. This CDR3 is CASSLVGTGKSQPQHF. CDR3 coding DNA: TGTGCCAGCAGCTTAGTGGGGACAGGGAAGAGTCAGCCCCAGCATTTT.

The rearrangement uses TRBV13 and TRBJ2-3; TRBD2 aligns across 8 bases. The CDR3 covers 16 residues. Germline V gene lookup returns CDR1 PRHDT and CDR2 FYEKMQ (reference sequence). The trim removed 5 bases at V and 7 bases at J, leaving 14 bases unmatched. CDR3 in amino acids: CASSVSGAIRTYTQYF. The CDR3, as DNA: TGTGCCAGCAGCGTTAGCGGGGCCATAAGGACATATACGCAGTATTTT.

The gene calls are TRBV27 and TRBJ1-2, with 7 positions matching TRBD1. This CDR3 region has 16 residues. The ends lost 5 bases at V and 0 bases at J; junction bases unmatched: 9. CDR1 is MNHEY, CDR2 SMNVEV, per germline (reference sequence). The CDR3 protein is CASSPLQGWANYGYTF. In DNA, the CDR3 is TGTGCCAGCAGTCCCCTACAGGGGTGGGCTAACTATGGCTACACCTTC.

The CDR3 reads CASSPAGTGGFYEQYF. For the CDR3, the DNA is TGTGCCAGCTCACCAGCCGGGACAGGGGGCTTCTACGAGCAGTACTTC. J is TRBJ2-7 and V is TRBV18; 12 nucleotides line up with TRBD1. This CDR3 is built from 16 residues. Germline CDR1 and CDR2: KGHSH and LQKENI. The V gene end was trimmed by 2 bases and the J gene end by 3 bases; junction bases not matched to a gene: 5.

The chain is built from TRBV11-3 and TRBJ2-1; D gene uncertain. Germline lookup yields CDR1 SGHNT and CDR2 YENEEA. V was trimmed by 3 bases and J by 10 bases, leaving 10 bases between them. The CDR3 is 12 residues long. In DNA form, the CDR3 reads TGTGCCAGCAGCTTCCGCCTCCGGGAGCAGTTCTTC. Protein product: CASSFRLREQFF.

The chain has TRBV7-8 and TRBJ1-2; weak D call: TRBD1 (6 bases). The CDR3 covers 14 residues. V lost 1 base, J lost 7 bases, and 13 bases lay in between. From germline, CDR1 is SGHVS and CDR2 FQNEAQ. CDR3 in amino acids: CASSLVRGASGYTF. The CDR3 DNA reads as TGTGCCAGCAGCTTAGTACGGGGGGCGAGTGGCTACACCTTC.

As DNA, the CDR3 is TGTGCCAGCAGCTTTGCGGACAGGCTTTATGGCTACACCTTC. Translated: CASSFADRLYGYTF. This chain connects TRBV7-9 to TRBJ1-2; 7 nucleotides match TRBD1. The germline CDR1 and CDR2 sequences are SEHNR and FQNEAQ (reference sequence). After removal of 3 bases from V and 5 bases from J, the junction contained 6 bases not matched to a gene. The CDR3 totals 14 residues.

This chain uses TRBV9 with TRBJ1-3; D is unclear. The CDR3 is made up of 15 amino acids. CDR1 is SGDLS, CDR2 YYNGEE, per germline. Trimming stripped 0 bases from V and 2 bases from J, with 9 bases between. This CDR3 is CASSVVPGAGNTIYF. The CDR3 DNA is TGTGCCAGCAGCGTAGTGCCAGGCGCTGGAAACACCATATATTTT.

The V and J genes are TRBV9 and TRBJ2-7; the match to TRBD2 covers 9 bases. J lost 4 bases, V lost 7 bases, and 9 bases had no gene match. The CDR3 has 14 residues. In germline, CDR1 is SGDLS, CDR2 YYNGEE. The CDR3 is CASFEAGGRYEQYF. CDR3 nucleotides: TGTGCCAGCTTTGAGGCGGGGGGGCGATACGAGCAGTACTTC.

This chain uses TRBV5-4 with TRBJ1-4; tentative D call: TRBD1 (5 bases). This CDR3 has 18 residues. Germline CDR1 SGHNT, CDR2 YYREEE (reference sequence). Trimming took 2 bases from V and 4 from J, leaving 21 bases between them. CDR3 loop: CASSLFQGPTQFNEKLFF. The CDR3, as DNA: TGTGCCAGCAGCTTATTTCAGGGCCCCACCCAATTTAATGAAAAACTGTTTTTT.

This rearrangement joins TRBV3-1 (or the pseudogene TRBV3-2) to TRBJ1-2; 9 positions match TRBD1. CDR3 length: 14 amino acids. CDR1 is LGHDT, CDR2 YNNKEL, per germline (reference sequence). Trimming cost V 1 base and J 4 bases; bases outside gene matches: 1. The CDR3 loop reads CASSQGGQGYGYTF. In DNA form, the CDR3 reads TGTGCCAGCAGCCAAGGGGGACAGGGCTATGGCTACACCTTC.

J is TRBJ2-2 and V is TRBV7-3; TRBD2 matches 12 bases. The CDR3 is made up of 16 amino acids. CDR1 is SGHTA and CDR2 is FQGTGA in the germline V gene. The V and J ends lost 0 bases and 4 bases, in that order; junction bases with no gene match: 0. The CDR3 loop is CASSLTTSGGTGELFF. The CDR3 region has the DNA TGTGCCAGCAGCTTAACGACTAGCGGGGGCACCGGGGAGCTGTTTTTT.

J is TRBJ2-7 and V is TRBV9, with 9 bases fitting TRBD1. The CDR3 extends over 15 amino acids. J was trimmed by 3 bases and V by 5 bases; bases with no gene match: 9. CDR1 is SGDLS and CDR2 is YYNGEE in the germline V gene. CDR3 nucleotides: TGTGCCAGCAGTCAGGGGGGACAGGGCGGCTACGAGCAGTACTTC. Translation: CASSQGGQGGYEQYF.

This chain joins TRBV18 and TRBJ1-5; tentative D call: TRBD1 (6 bases). The CDR3 totals 13 residues. The germline V gene encodes CDR1 KGHSH and CDR2 LQKENI. V was cut by 6 bases and J by 5 bases, with 11 bases left in between. CDR3 DNA sequence: TGTGCCAGCTCTTACAGGGACGATCAGCCCCAGCATTTT. Translation gives CASSYRDDQPQHF.

To note about this clone: Germline and junction disagree at one end, which may indicate a read error. The V call is TRBV2, the J call TRBJ2-4, with TRBD2 matching over 8 bases. The germline CDR1 and CDR2 sequences are SNHLY and FYNNEI. The CDR3 has 12 amino acids. The CDR3 loop is CASSALGRGVSF. Here the CDR3 DNA reads TGTGCCAGCAGTGCCTTGGGGCGGGGGGTGTCCTTC.

V is TRBV5-8 and J is TRBJ1-1; 7 nucleotides line up with TRBD1. The germline V gene encodes CDR1 SGHTS and CDR2 YDEGEE. The CDR3 runs to 14 residues. The trim removed 6 bases at V and 0 bases at J, leaving 5 bases unmatched. The CDR3 is CASTGTALNTEAFF. The CDR3 DNA reads TGTGCCAGCACCGGGACAGCCTTGAACACTGAAGCTTTCTTT.

This clone has a handful of counts. The chain carries TRBV28 and TRBJ2-5; 9 nucleotides line up with TRBD2. The CDR3 covers 15 residues. Germline V gene lookup returns CDR1 MDHEN and CDR2 SYDVKM. V shed 2 bases and J 5 bases; nucleotides not matched to a gene: 6. CDR3: CASSLRSGGRETQYF. The CDR3 bases are TGTGCCAGCAGTTTACGCAGCGGGGGGAGGGAGACCCAGTACTTC.

The chain links TRBV19 to TRBJ1-2; D is perhaps TRBD1 (6 bases). There are 12 residues in the CDR3. Germline loops: CDR1 LNHDA, CDR2 SQIVND (reference sequence). The CDR3 DNA reads TGTGCTTCTTCGGCCAGGGGCTATGGCTACACCTTC. It translates to CASSARGYGYTF.

The rearrangement joins TRBV3-1 (or the pseudogene TRBV3-2) to TRBJ1-3, with unresolved D. The CDR3 runs to 13 residues. Per the germline V gene, CDR1 is LGHDT and CDR2 is YNNKEL (reference sequence). V lost 10 bases and J 0 bases, leaving 10 bases between the germline ends. The CDR3 coding sequence is TGTGCCACCGGGGAGCTCTCTGGAAACACCATATATTTT. Translating gives CATGELSGNTIYF.

The genes are TRBV5-4 and TRBJ2-1, with TRBD2 matching over 13 bases. Germline CDR1 and CDR2: SGHNT and YYREEE (reference sequence). This CDR3 comprises 19 residues. V lost 6 bases to trimming and J lost 2 bases; unmatched junction nucleotides: 14. The CDR3 sequence is CASNPPGLAGQLTYNEQFF. CDR3 bases: TGTGCCAGCAATCCACCGGGACTAGCGGGGCAACTTACCTACAATGAGCAGTTCTTC.

The chain recombines TRBV30 with TRBJ1-5; 9 positions agree with TRBD1. There are 13 residues in the CDR3. CDR1 GTSNPN and CDR2 SVGIG come from the germline V gene (reference sequence). J was trimmed by 6 bases and V by 6 bases; bases with no gene match: 6. Written as DNA, the CDR3 is TGTGCCTGCCAGGGACAGGGAAGTCAGCCCCAGCATTTT. It is translated as CACQGQGSQPQHF.

The V gene is TRBV15, the J gene TRBJ1-1, with 7 positions matching TRBD1. After removal of 7 bases from V and 1 base from J, the junction contained 3 bases not matched to a gene. The CDR3 sequence is 13 residues long. In germline, CDR1 is LNHNV, CDR2 YYDKDF (reference sequence). DNA for the CDR3: TGTGCCACCATGACAGGGACGAACACTGAAGCTTTCTTT. It specifies CATMTGTNTEAFF.

The rearrangement joins TRBV11-1 to TRBJ2-1, with D uncertain. Trimming left V 6 bases short and J 5 bases short, with 11 bases between. Germline CDR1 SGHAT, CDR2 FQDESV (reference sequence). The CDR3 has 13 residues. The CDR3 spells CASRAPAHNEQFF. The CDR3 DNA reads as TGTGCCAGCAGAGCCCCCGCCCACAATGAGCAGTTCTTC.

The chain carries TRBV6-2 or TRBV6-3 and TRBJ1-5; the D is unclear. Looked up from germline, CDR1 is MNHEY and CDR2 is SVGEGT. V dropped 6 bases and J dropped 6 bases, with 15 bases sitting between them. The CDR3 consists of 14 residues. The CDR3 reads CASSRSGFSQPQHF. CDR3 in DNA: TGTGCCAGCAGCCGAAGCGGGTTTAGTCAGCCCCAGCATTTT.

This clone was observed once. The V call is TRBV7-9, the J call TRBJ2-5; 7 nucleotides agree with TRBD1. Trimming removed 4 bases from V and 3 bases from J; junction bases left unmatched: 5. CDR1 is SEHNR, CDR2 FQNEAQ, per germline (reference sequence). The CDR3 is 14 amino acids. The CDR3 reads CASSSRQGKETQYF. DNA for the CDR3: TGTGCCAGCAGCTCGCGACAGGGTAAAGAGACCCAGTACTTC.

This chain connects TRBV15 to TRBJ1-6; TRBD1 matches at 7 bases. This CDR3 comprises 16 residues. Germline V gives CDR1 LNHNV, CDR2 YYDKDF (reference sequence). Trimming removed 6 bases from V and 2 bases from J; junction bases left unmatched: 7. The CDR3 loop is CATRSDGTAYNSPLHF. CDR3 nucleotide sequence: TGTGCCACCAGATCGGATGGGACAGCCTATAATTCACCCCTCCACTTT.

V and J are TRBV6-6 and TRBJ1-2; TRBD1 aligns across 8 bases. J gave up 2 bases and V 0 bases, and 2 bases lay outside the gene matches. CDR1 is MNHNY and CDR2 is SVGAGI in the germline V gene (reference sequence). The CDR3 sequence is 15 residues long. This chain's CDR3 is CASSYSAGGNYGYTF. CDR3 nucleotides: TGTGCCAGCAGTTACTCGGCAGGGGGCAACTATGGCTACACCTTC.

The rearrangement joins TRBV7-9 to TRBJ1-1; a possible D gene is TRBD1 (6 bases). The CDR3 sequence is 14 residues long. V was cut by 2 bases and J by 2 bases, with 9 bases left in between. Germline loops: CDR1 SEHNR, CDR2 FQNEAQ (reference sequence). CDR3 loop: CASSLQGFNTEAFF. CDR3 DNA sequence: TGTGCCAGCAGCTTACAGGGGTTTAACACTGAAGCTTTCTTT.